A single T cell receptor beta chain is shown here with its context. What it binds is not known. Mismatch with germline at one junction end may stem from a read error. This entry belongs to a study of PD-L1 blockade in urothelial cancer. Study overall: Beginning around 2014, patients received atezolizumab, given as 1,200 mg intravenously every 3 weeks. Males with urothelial cancer arising in the bladder constituted most of the 29 patients. Study-wide findings and caveats: Tumor-associated TCR clones expanded more in blood at 3 weeks in patients with durable benefit.

Germline CDR1 is SSHAT and CDR2 is FNYEAQ (reference sequence). This CDR3 is 13 amino acids long. Sequencing used immunoSEQ multiplex PCR; TCRdb keeps in-frame clones, though not all of them. The sample lists 38,000 or so clones; around 82% were seen once. Locally advanced or metastatic urothelial carcinoma was present in patients. Sequenced here: PBMCs, sampled around atezolizumab (anti-PD-L1) treatment. The chain uses TRBV7-7 and TRBJ2-5, with 10 bases that match TRBD1. The origin of this receptor is a man aged 60-69 years with urothelial cancer. In DNA form, the CDR3 reads TGTGCTAGCAAGGGGACAGGGGCGAAGACCCAGTACTTC. Its translation is CASKGTGAKTQYF. The whole variable domain, remainder taken from reference TRBV7-7 and TRBJ2-5, is GAGVSQSPRYKVTKRGQDVTLRCDPISSHATLYWYQQALGQGPEFLTYFNYEAQPDKSGLPSDRFSAERPEGSISTLTIQRTEQRDSAMYRCASKGTGAKTQYFGPGTRLLVL.